This T cell receptor (beta chain) was found in a study of T-cell reconstitution after alpha-beta-depleted transplantation in children. In its sample, this clonotype was seen once. V dropped 6 bases and J dropped 4 bases, with 18 bases sitting between them. Germline assignment: CDR1 MDHEN and CDR2 SYDVKM. The CDR3 length is 15 residues. Unique molecular identifiers featured in how the TCRbeta library was prepared. MiXCR, run by TCRdb on the PCR reads, gives a single entry per CDR3 protein. The table has approximately 150,000 distinct CDR3 sequences, around 8.8% seen once; the top ten hold less than 20%.

The sequencing used PBMCs, mostly from graft donor cells, collected 180 days after TCRalphabeta/CD19-depleted stem cell transplant. V gene TRBV28 combines with J gene TRBJ2-5; D uncertain. This TCR derives from a female patient younger than 10 who had a stem cell transplant for congenital amegakaryocytic thrombocytopenia, so the T cells may come from the graft donor. CDR3 residues: CASSSLGSLSETQYF. Here the CDR3 DNA reads TGTGCCAGCAGCTCCCTGGGTTCCTTGTCAGAGACCCAGTACTTC.